The 19 T cell receptor beta chains reported below all come from one sample, sequenced in a study of coeliac disease. Sequencing used immunoSEQ multiplex PCR; TCRdb keeps in-frame clones, though not all of them. The sample contains roughly 5,200 clones, around 74% of which appear only once. Sequenced sample: lamina propria lymphocytes from the gut. The receptors stem from a young woman with active celiac disease.

The chain links TRBV6-4 to TRBJ2-2, with TRBD1 identical over 10 bases. Germline V gene sequence: CDR1 MRHNA, CDR2 SNTAGT. The ends lost 4 bases at V and 4 bases at J; junction bases unmatched: 0. This CDR3 region has 14 residues. The CDR3 is CASSGTGGTGELFF. CDR3 DNA: TGTGCCAGCAGTGGGACAGGGGGCACCGGGGAGCTGTTTTTT.

This chain uses TRBV5-4 with TRBJ2-1, with D perhaps matching TRBD1 (6 bases). This CDR3 region has 15 residues. Deletions cut 8 bases from V and 3 bases from J, with 18 bases between. Per germline, CDR1 SGHNT and CDR2 YYREEE (reference sequence). CDR3 DNA: TGTGCCAGTACAAGACCAGGGGCGTACTACAATGAGCAGTTCTTC. Its protein is CASTRPGAYYNEQFF.

The rearrangement links TRBV15 to TRBJ2-1; D perhaps matches TRBD2 (5 bases). CDR1 and CDR2 (germline): LNHNV, YYDKDF (reference sequence). The CDR3 contains 17 residues. Trimming took off 0 bases at V and 5 bases at J, with 17 bases between the two ends. The CDR3 nucleotides are TGTGCCACCAGCAGAGAGGTGCTAGCTGAAAGAAACAATGAGCAGTTCTTC. Translating gives CATSREVLAERNNEQFF.

The rearrangement uses TRBV5-8 and TRBJ2-5; a possible D gene is TRBD2 (6 bases). The ends were cut back, 6 bases at V and 5 bases at J, with 29 bases in the middle. From germline, CDR1 is SGHTS and CDR2 YDEGEE. The CDR3 length is 18 residues. In DNA, the CDR3 is TGTGCCAGCAACACCGCCCCTCAGCGTGTGGGCCGGGGGGAGACCCAGTACTTC. Translating gives CASNTAPQRVGRGETQYF.

This chain uses TRBV2 with TRBJ1-2, with D perhaps matching TRBD1 (6 bases). CDR3 length: 14 amino acids. Germline lookup yields CDR1 SNHLY and CDR2 FYNNEI. V lost 9 bases and J 4 bases, leaving 18 bases between the germline ends. CDR3 residues: CASSRTDLFYGYTF. The DNA of the CDR3 is TGTGCCAGTTCCCGGACAGATCTCTTCTATGGCTACACCTTC.

The chain couples TRBV2 to TRBJ1-1; D not certain. Trimming removed 3 bases from V and 1 base from J, with 9 bases in between. The CDR3 is 14 residues long. The V gene's germline CDR1 is SNHLY and CDR2 FYNNEI. Written as DNA, the CDR3 is TGTGCCAGCAGTGAGCTCCGGAGGAACACTGAAGCTTTCTTT. This sequence encodes CASSELRRNTEAFF.

This clone was counted only a few times. The V gene is TRBV11-2, the J gene TRBJ2-7, with 10 positions matching TRBD1. CDR3 length: 14 amino acids. CDR1 is SGHAT, CDR2 FQNNGV, per germline. Trimming at V came to 5 bases and at J to 6 bases, leaving 7 bases not matched to a gene. In nucleotides, the CDR3 is TGTGCCAGCAGCATAAGACAGGGGGCGGGCGAGCAGTACTTC. Protein sequence: CASSIRQGAGEQYF.

V gene TRBV7-2 combines with J gene TRBJ1-2; TRBD1 matches 8 bases. The trim removed 2 bases at V and 8 bases at J, leaving 7 bases unmatched. Germline lookup yields CDR1 SGHTA and CDR2 FQGNSA. The CDR3 contains 14 residues. CDR3 DNA: TGTGCCAGCAGCTTATACCAGACAGGGGTGGGCTACACCTTC. Encoded protein: CASSLYQTGVGYTF.

The chain uses TRBV28 and TRBJ2-1; TRBD2 aligns across 12 bases. CDR3 length: 15 amino acids. Per the germline V gene, CDR1 is MDHEN and CDR2 is SYDVKM. With V trimmed by 6 bases and J by 4 bases, 4 bases remained unmatched. This CDR3 is CASRLLAGGYNEQFF. Here the CDR3 DNA reads TGTGCCAGCAGGCTACTAGCGGGAGGATACAATGAGCAGTTCTTC.

The chain's CDR3 is CASSPGQGTDTQYF. CDR3 nucleotide sequence: TGTGCCAGCAGTCCGGGACAGGGCACAGATACGCAGTATTTT. The rearrangement joins TRBV4-2 to TRBJ2-3, with 8 bases lining up with TRBD1. Germline V lookup: CDR1 LGHNA, CDR2 YNFKEQ. The V and J ends lost 6 bases and 1 base, in that order; junction bases with no gene match: 3. This CDR3 spans 14 amino acids.

The chain couples TRBV6-1 to TRBJ2-7, with D unclear. From germline, CDR1 is MNHNS and CDR2 SASEGT. CDR3 size: 13 residues. V shed 1 base and J shed 2 bases, with 6 bases lying between them. CDR3 sequence (DNA): TGTGCCAGCAGTGAAGACAGTACCTACGAGCAGTACTTC. This translates into CASSEDSTYEQYF.

The V call is TRBV7-3, the J call TRBJ2-3, with D possibly matching TRBD2 (5 bases). The CDR3 consists of 13 residues. The germline V and J ends were trimmed by 4 bases and 6 bases, with 11 bases remaining between them. CDR1 is SGHTA and CDR2 is FQGTGA in the germline V gene. The DNA for the CDR3 is TGTGCCAGCAGCTCCGGGAACCTCGATACGCAGTATTTT. It translates to CASSSGNLDTQYF. Based on the CDR3 plus reference TRBV7-3 and TRBJ2-3, the full variable domain is GAGVSQTPSNKVTEKGKYVELRCDPISGHTALYWYRQSLGQGPEFLIYFQGTGAADDSGLPNDRFFAVRPEGSVSTLKIQRTERGDSAVYLCASSSGNLDTQYFGPGTRLTVL.

The table lists this clone with a count of one. V usage is TRBV2 and J usage is TRBJ2-6, with D possibly being TRBD2 (5 bases). The germline V gene encodes CDR1 SNHLY and CDR2 FYNNEI. CDR3 length: 15 amino acids. V lost 6 bases and J lost 4, with 13 bases in between. The CDR3 nucleotides are TGTGCCAGCAGCCTCGGAGGAGAGGGGGCCAACGTCCTGACTTTC. It is translated as CASSLGGEGANVLTF.

This clone was seen just once. The gene calls are TRBV30 and TRBJ2-2; TRBD2 agrees at 7 bases. The germline gives CDR1 GTSNPN, CDR2 SVGIG (reference sequence). The CDR3 is made up of 15 amino acids. V lost 5 bases, J lost 0 bases, and 6 bases stayed unmatched. DNA for the CDR3: TGTGCCTGGGCGGGGACTAACTCGAACACCGGGGAGCTGTTTTTT. Translating gives CAWAGTNSNTGELFF.

V is TRBV7-9 and J is TRBJ2-2; D gene ambiguous. The CDR3 runs to 15 residues. Germline V gene data show CDR1 as SEHNR and CDR2 as FQNEAQ (reference sequence). The germline V and J ends were trimmed by 6 bases and 1 base, with 12 bases remaining between them. The chain's CDR3 is CASSADVGNTGELFF. DNA for the CDR3: TGTGCCAGCAGTGCGGATGTAGGGAACACCGGGGAGCTGTTTTTT. Looking up the rest from reference TRBV7-9 and TRBJ2-2 gives the full variable domain: DTGVSQNPRHKITKRGQNVTFRCDPISEHNRLYWYRQTLGQGPEFLTYFQNEAQLEKSRLLSDRFSAERPKGSFSTLEIQRTEQGDSAMYLCASSADVGNTGELFFGEGSRLTVL.

The chain links TRBV15 to TRBJ2-5, with 8 bases identical to TRBD2. The CDR3 runs to 18 residues. The germline V gene encodes CDR1 LNHNV and CDR2 YYDKDF (reference sequence). The junction had 11 bases not matched to a gene; V was cut back by 0 bases and J by 2 bases. The CDR3 DNA follows: TGTGCCACCAGCAGAGACCCCAGGAAAACGGGGGGGCAAGAGACCCAGTACTTC. Protein product: CATSRDPRKTGGQETQYF.

The V and J genes are TRBV6-4 and TRBJ2-2; TRBD2 matches at 10 bases. CDR3 length: 15 residues. Germline V gene lookup returns CDR1 MRHNA and CDR2 SNTAGT. With V trimmed by 6 bases and J by 7 bases, 8 bases remained unmatched. In nucleotides, the CDR3 is TGTGCCAGCAGCCGAAGCGGGGGGGCCTTCGGGGAGCTGTTTTTT. This gives the protein CASSRSGGAFGELFF.

V gene TRBV9 combines with J gene TRBJ2-2; a weak D match, TRBD2 (6 bases). This CDR3 has 15 amino acids. Trimming cost V 3 bases and J 1 base, with 10 bases left between them. The V gene's germline CDR1 is SGDLS and CDR2 YYNGEE. The CDR3 coding sequence is TGTGCCAGCAGCGCCCCGGGGGTGAACACCGGGGAGCTGTTTTTT. It codes for CASSAPGVNTGELFF. The full variable domain, in which reference TRBV9 and TRBJ2-2 provide the parts outside the CDR3, is DSGVTQTPKHLITATGQRVTLRCSPRSGDLSVYWYQQSLDQGLQFLIQYYNGEERAKGNILERFSAQQFPDLHSELNLSSLELGDSALYFCASSAPGVNTGELFFGEGSRLTVL.

This rearrangement joins TRBV5-1 to TRBJ1-1, with 8 positions matching TRBD1. Germline CDR1 and CDR2: SGHRS and YFSETQ. CDR3 length: 18 amino acids. After removal of 4 bases from V and 5 bases from J, the junction contained 19 bases not matched to a gene. CDR3 in DNA: TGCGCCAGCAGCAAGGACGCTCAAGGGACAGGCGGCCGGACTGAAGCTTTCTTT. Protein: CASSKDAQGTGGRTEAFF.